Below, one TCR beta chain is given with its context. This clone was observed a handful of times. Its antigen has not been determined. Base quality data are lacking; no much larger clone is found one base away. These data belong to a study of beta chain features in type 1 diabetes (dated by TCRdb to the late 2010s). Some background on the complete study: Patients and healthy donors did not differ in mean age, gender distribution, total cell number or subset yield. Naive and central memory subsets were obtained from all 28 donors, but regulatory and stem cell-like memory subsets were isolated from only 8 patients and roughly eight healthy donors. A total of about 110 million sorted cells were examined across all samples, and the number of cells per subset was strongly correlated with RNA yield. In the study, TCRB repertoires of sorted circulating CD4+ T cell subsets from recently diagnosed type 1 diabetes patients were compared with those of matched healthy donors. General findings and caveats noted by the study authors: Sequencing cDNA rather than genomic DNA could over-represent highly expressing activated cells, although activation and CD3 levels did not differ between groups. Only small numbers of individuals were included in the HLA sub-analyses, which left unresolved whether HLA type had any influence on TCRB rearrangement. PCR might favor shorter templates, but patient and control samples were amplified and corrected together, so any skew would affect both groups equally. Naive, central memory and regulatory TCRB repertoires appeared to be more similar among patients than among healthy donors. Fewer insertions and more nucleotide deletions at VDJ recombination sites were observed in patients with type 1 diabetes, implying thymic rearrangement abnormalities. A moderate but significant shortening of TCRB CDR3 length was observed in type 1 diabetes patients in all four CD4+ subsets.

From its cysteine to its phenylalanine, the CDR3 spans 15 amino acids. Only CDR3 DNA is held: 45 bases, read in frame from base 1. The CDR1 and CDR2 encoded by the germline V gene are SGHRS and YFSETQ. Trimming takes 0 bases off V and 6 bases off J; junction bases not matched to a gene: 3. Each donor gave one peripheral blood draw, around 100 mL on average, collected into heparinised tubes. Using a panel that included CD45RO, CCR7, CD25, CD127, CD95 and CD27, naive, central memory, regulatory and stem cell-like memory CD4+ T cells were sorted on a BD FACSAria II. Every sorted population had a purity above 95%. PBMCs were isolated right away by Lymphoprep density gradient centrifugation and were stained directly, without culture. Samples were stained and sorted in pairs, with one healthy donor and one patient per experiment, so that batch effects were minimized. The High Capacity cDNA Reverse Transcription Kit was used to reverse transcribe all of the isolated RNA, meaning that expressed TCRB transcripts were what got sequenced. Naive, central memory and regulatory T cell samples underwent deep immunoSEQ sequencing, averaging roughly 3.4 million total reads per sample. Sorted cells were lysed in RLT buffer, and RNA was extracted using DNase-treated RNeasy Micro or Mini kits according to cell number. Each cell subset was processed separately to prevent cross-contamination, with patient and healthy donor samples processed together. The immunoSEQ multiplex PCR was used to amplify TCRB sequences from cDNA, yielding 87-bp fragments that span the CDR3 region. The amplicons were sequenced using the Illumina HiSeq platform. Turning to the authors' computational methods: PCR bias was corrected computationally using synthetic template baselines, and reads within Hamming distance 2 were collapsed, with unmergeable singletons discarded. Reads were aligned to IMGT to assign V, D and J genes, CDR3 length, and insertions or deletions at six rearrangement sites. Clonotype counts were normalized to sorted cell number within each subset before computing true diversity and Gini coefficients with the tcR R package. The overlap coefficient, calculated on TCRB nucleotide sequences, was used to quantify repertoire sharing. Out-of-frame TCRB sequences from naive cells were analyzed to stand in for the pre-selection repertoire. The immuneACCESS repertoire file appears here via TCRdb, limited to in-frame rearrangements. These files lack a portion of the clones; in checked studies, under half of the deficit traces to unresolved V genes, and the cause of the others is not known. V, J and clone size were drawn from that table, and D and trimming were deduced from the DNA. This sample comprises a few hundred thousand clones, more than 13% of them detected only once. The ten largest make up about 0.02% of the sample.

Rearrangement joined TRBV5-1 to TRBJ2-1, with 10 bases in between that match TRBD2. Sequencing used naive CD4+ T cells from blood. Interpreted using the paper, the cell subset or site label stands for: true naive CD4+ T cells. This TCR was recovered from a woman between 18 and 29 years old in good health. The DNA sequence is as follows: TGCGCCAGCAGCTTGGTTCTAGCGGGAGCCAATGAGCAGTTCTTC. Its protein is CASSLVLAGANEQFF.